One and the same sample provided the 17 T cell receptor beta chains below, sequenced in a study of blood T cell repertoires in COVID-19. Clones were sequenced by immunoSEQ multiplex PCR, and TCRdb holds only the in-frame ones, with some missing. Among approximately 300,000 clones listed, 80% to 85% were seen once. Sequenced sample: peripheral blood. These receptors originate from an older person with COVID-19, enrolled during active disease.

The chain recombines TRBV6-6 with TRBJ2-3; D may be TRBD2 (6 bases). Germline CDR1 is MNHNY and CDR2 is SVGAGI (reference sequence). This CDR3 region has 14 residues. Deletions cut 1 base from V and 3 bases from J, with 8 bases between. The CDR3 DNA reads TGTGCCAGCAGTTACTTAGCGGTTACAGATACGCAGTATTTT. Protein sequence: CASSYLAVTDTQYF.

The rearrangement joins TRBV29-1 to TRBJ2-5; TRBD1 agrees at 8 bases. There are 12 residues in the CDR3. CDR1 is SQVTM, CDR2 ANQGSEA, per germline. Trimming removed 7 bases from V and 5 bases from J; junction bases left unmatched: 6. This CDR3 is CSGSTGGETQYF. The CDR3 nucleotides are TGCAGCGGTTCTACAGGGGGGGAGACCCAGTACTTC.

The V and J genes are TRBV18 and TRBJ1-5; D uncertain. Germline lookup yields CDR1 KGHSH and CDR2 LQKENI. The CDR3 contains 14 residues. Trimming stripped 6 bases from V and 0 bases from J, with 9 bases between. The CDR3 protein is CASSAGISNQPQHF. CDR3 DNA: TGTGCCAGCTCGGCGGGGATTAGCAATCAGCCCCAGCATTTT.

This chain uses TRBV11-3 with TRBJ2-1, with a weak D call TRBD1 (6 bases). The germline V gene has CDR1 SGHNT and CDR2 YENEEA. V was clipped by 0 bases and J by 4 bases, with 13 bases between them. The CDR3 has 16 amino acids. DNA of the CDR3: TGTGCCAGCAGCTTAGAAGGGACGCAGGGGTACAATGAGCAGTTCTTC. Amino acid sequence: CASSLEGTQGYNEQFF.

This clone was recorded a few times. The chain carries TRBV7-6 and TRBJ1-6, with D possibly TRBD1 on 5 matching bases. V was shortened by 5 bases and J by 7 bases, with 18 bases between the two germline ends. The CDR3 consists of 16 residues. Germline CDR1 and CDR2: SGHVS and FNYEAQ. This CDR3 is CASSRAPTGANSPLHF. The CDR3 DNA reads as TGTGCCAGCAGCCGGGCCCCCACAGGAGCGAATTCACCCCTCCACTTT.

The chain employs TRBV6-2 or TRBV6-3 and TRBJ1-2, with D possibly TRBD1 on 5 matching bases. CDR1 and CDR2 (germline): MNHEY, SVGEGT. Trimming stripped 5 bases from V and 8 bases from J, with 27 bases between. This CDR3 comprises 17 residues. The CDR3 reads CASSHLPLAQGRPGYTF. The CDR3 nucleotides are TGTGCCAGCAGTCACCTGCCCTTGGCGCAGGGCAGGCCCGGCTACACCTTC.

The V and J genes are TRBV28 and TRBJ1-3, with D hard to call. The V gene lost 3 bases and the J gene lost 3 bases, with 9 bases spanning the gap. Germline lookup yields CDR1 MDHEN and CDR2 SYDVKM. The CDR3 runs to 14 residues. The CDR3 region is CASSFPGDGNTIYF. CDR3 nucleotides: TGTGCCAGCAGTTTCCCCGGGGATGGAAACACCATATATTTT.

The CDR3 protein is CASSLGLPGERDYGYTF. The CDR3 DNA is TGTGCCAGCAGCTTAGGCTTGCCAGGGGAAAGGGACTATGGCTACACCTTC. This chain links TRBV7-8 with TRBJ1-2, with a weak D call TRBD1 (6 bases). Trimming cost V 1 base and J 3 bases, with 18 bases left between them. The CDR3 loop spans 17 amino acids. CDR1 is SGHVS, CDR2 FQNEAQ, per germline.

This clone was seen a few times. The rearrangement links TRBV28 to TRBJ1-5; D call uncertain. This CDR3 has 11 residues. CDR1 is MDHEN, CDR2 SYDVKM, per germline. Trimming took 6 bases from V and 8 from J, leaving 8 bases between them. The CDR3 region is CASRKSEPQHF. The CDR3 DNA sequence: TGTGCCAGCAGGAAATCGGAGCCCCAGCATTTT. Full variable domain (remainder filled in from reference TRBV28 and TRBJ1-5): DVKVTQSSRYLVKRTGEKVFLECVQDMDHENMFWYRQDPGLGLRLIYFSYDVKMKEKGDIPEGYSVSREKKERFSLILESASTNQTSMYLCASRKSEPQHFGDGTRLSIL.

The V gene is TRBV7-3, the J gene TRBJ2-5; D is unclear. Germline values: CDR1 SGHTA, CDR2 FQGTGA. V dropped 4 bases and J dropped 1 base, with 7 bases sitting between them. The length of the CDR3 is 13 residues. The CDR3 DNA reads TGTGCCAGCAGCTCCCATTCCCAAGAGACCCAGTACTTC. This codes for CASSSHSQETQYF.

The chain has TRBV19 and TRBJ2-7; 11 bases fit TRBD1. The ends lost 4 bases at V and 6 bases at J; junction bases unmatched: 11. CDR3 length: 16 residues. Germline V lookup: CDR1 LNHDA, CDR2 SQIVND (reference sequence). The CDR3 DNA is TGTGCCAGTAGTACAAGACACGACGGGACAGGGGGCGAGCAGTACTTC. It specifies CASSTRHDGTGGEQYF.

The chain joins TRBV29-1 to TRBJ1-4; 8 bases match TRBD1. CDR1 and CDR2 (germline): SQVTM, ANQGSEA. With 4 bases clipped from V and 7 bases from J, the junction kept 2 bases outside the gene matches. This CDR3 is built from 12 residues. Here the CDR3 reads CSVGQGPEKLFF. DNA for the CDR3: TGCAGCGTTGGACAGGGGCCTGAAAAACTGTTTTTT.

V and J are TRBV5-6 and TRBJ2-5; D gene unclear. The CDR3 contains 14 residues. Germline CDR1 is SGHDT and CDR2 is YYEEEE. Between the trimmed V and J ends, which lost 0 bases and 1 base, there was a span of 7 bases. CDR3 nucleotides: TGTGCCAGCAGCTTGGTAGTATTCCAAGAGACCCAGTACTTC. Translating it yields CASSLVVFQETQYF.

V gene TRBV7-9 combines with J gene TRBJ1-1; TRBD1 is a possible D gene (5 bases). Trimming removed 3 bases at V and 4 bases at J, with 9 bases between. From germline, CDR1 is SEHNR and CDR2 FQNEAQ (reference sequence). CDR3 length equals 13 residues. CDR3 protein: CASSFFGATEAFF. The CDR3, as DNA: TGTGCCAGCAGCTTCTTTGGGGCCACTGAAGCTTTCTTT. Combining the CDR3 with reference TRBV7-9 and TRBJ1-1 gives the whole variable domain DTGVSQNPRHKITKRGQNVTFRCDPISEHNRLYWYRQTLGQGPEFLTYFQNEAQLEKSRLLSDRFSAERPKGSFSTLEIQRTEQGDSAMYLCASSFFGATEAFFGQGTRLTVV.

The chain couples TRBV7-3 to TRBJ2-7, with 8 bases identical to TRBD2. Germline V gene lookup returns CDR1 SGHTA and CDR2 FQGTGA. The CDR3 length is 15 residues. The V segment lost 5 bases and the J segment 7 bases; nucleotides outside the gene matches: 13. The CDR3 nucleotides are TGTGCCAGCAGCCGAATAGGACTAGCCGGGGAAGAGCAGTACTTC. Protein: CASSRIGLAGEEQYF.

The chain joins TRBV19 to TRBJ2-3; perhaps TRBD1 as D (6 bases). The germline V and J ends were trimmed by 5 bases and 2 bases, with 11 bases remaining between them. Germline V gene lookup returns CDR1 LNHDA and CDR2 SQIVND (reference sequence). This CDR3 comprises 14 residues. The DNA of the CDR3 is TGTGCCAGTAGTGTGACAGGAGTCACAGATACGCAGTATTTT. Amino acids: CASSVTGVTDTQYF.

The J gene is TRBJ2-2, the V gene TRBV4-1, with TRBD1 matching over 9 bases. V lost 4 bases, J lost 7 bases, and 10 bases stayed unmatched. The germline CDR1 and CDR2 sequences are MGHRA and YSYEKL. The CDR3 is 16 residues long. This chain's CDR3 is CASSRLGQGGGGELFF. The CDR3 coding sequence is TGCGCCAGCAGCCGCCTGGGACAGGGAGGAGGCGGGGAGCTGTTTTTT.